This T cell receptor beta chain was sequenced during a study of CD8 T cells in Susac syndrome. RNA in amounts of roughly 0.5 to 1 ug was reverse transcribed with random hexamers. MiXCR, run by TCRdb on the immunoSEQ multiplex PCR reads, gives a single entry per CDR3 protein. The data contain 130,000 or so distinct CDR3 sequences, roughly 80% of them singletons. Per germline, CDR1 KGHDR and CDR2 SFDVKD. This CDR3 is built from 15 residues. Trimming shortened V by 5 bases and J by 0 bases, and 9 bases separated the two germline ends. The sequenced sample was CD8+ T cells from PBMCs. The TCR sequence derives from a human donor with multiple sclerosis. The rearrangement uses TRBV24-1 and TRBJ2-2, with D perhaps TRBD2 (6 bases). CDR3 loop: CATSGSGANTGELFF. In DNA, the CDR3 is TGTGCCACCAGTGGTTCGGGAGCGAACACCGGGGAGCTGTTTTTT.